The present TCR beta chain was sequenced within a study of blood T cells in healthy people across ages. Study overall: About one barcoded beta molecule per two T cells came from capture by template switching.

Each sample had at least 6 million PBMCs isolated. Through a sample-barcoded 5' primer and a J-beta primer mix, a second PCR was run for roughly 6 to 12 cycles. TCRdb itself ran the 5' RACE reads through MiXCR, one entry per CDR3 protein. The table records around 710,000 distinct CDR3 sequences, about 42% of them present only once. This clonotype has only a few counts. Germline V gives CDR1 MNHEY, CDR2 SVGEGT. The CDR3 is 12 amino acids. The V end lost 0 bases, the J end lost 4 bases, and 3 bases lay between the germline ends. The source of this sequence is a woman aged 60-70 years in good health. The chain is built from TRBV6-2 or TRBV6-3 and TRBJ1-2, with D uncertain. The specimen sequenced was blood. Here the CDR3 reads CASSYSTYGYTF. The CDR3 bases are TGTGCCAGCAGTTACTCCACCTATGGCTACACCTTC.